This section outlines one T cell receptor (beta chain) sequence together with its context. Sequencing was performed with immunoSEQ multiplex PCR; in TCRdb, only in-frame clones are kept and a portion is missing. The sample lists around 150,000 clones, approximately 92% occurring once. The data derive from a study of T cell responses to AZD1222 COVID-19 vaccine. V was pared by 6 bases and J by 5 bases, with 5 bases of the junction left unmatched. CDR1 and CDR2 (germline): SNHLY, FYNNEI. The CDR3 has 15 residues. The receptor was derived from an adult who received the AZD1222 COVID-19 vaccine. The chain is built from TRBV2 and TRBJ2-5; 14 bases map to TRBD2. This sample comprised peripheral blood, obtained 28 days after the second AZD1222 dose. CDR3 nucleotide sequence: TGTGCCAGCAGAGGGACTAGCGGGAGAATGGAGACCCAGTACTTC. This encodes CASRGTSGRMETQYF. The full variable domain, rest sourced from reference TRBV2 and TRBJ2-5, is EPEVTQTPSHQVTQMGQEVILRCVPISNHLYFYWYRQILGQKVEFLVSFYNNEISEKSEIFDDQFSVERPDGSNFTLKIRSTKLEDSAMYFCASRGTSGRMETQYFGPGTRLLVL.